What follows is one TCR beta chain and its context. Its antigen is still unknown. The read falls 3 residues short of the CDR3 end, and the missing part is taken from the germline J gene. The V segment lost 2 bases and the J segment 4 bases; nucleotides outside the gene matches: 8. Germline V gene data show CDR1 as SGHRS and CDR2 as YFSETQ. CDR3 length equals 15 residues. Mixed chimerism was transient after nonmyeloablative marrow transplants from related graft donors. The entry originates in a study of Tregs in tolerant kidney transplant recipients. Overall study results and limits: Tregs expanded with activated donor B cells seemed most donor-specific.

Sequencing used immunoSEQ multiplex PCR; TCRdb keeps in-frame clones, though not all of them. This repertoire includes around 33,000 clones. The chain is built from TRBV5-1 and TRBJ2-7, with 8 positions matching TRBD1. The sample in question was CD4+ T cells from blood (PBMCs), obtained 24 months after the transplant. The receptor comes from a human patient who received a combined kidney and bone marrow transplant. These T cells may partly come from the graft donor. Partial CDR3 DNA: TGCGCCAGCAGCTTCGTTCAGGGGGCGACTTACGAG. Protein: CASSFVQGATYE. The whole CDR3 protein reads CASSFVQGATYEQYF.